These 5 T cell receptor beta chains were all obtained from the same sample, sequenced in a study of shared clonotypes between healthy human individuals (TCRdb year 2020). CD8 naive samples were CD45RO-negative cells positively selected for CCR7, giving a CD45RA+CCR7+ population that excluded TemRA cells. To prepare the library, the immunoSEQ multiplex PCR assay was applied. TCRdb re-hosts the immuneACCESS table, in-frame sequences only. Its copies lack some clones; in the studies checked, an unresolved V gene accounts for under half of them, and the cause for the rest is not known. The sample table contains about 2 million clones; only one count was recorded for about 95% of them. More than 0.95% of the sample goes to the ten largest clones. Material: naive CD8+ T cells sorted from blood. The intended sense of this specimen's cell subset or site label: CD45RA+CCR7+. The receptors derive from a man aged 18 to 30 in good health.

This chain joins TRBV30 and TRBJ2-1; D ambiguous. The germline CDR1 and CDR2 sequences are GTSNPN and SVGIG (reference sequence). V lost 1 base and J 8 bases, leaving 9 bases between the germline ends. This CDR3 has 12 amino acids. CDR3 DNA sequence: TGTGCCTGGAGTGATCTCTCCTATGAGCAGTTCTTC. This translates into CAWSDLSYEQFF.

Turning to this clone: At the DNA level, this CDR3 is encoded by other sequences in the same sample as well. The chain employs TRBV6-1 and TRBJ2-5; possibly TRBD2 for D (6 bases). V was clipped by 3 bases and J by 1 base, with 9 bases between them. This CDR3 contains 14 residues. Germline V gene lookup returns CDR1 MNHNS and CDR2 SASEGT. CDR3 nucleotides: TGTGCCAGCAGTGACCCGGGACTCCAAGAGACCCAGTACTTC. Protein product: CASSDPGLQETQYF.

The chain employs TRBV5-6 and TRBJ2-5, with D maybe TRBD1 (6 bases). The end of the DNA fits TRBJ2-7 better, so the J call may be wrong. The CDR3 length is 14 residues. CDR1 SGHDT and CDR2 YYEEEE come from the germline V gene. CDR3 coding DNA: TGTGCCAGCAGCTCGGACAGTGACACCTACGAGCAGTACTTC. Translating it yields CASSSDSDTYEQYF.

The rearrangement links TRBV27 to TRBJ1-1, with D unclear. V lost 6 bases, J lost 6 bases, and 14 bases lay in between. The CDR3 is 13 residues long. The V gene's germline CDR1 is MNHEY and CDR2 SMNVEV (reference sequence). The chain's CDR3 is CASSQTASSEAFF. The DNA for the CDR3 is TGTGCCAGCAGCCAAACGGCGTCCTCTGAAGCTTTCTTT.

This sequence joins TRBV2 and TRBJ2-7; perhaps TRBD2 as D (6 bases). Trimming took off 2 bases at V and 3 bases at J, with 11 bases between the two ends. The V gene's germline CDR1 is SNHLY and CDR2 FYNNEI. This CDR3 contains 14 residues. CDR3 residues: CASSEPRGFYEQYF. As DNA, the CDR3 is TGTGCCAGCAGTGAACCACGGGGGTTCTACGAGCAGTACTTC.